The TCR beta chain under discussion was sequenced for a study of blood T cell repertoires in COVID-19. V shed 4 bases, J shed 0 bases, and the junction held 5 bases outside the gene matches. The germline V gene encodes CDR1 LGHDT and CDR2 YNNKEL (reference sequence). The CDR3 runs 17 residues. Assay: immunoSEQ multiplex PCR; the TCRdb copy retains only in-frame clones and omits some. The repertoire holds about 250,000 clones, 70% to 90% seen once, with roughly 4% in the top ten. Ages ranged from roughly 18 to 95 years, with residence in about 24 US areas. The chain employs TRBV3-1 (or the pseudogene TRBV3-2) and TRBJ2-1; 11 bases agree with TRBD2. The sequenced material came from PBMCs or T cells enriched from blood (not recorded which). The receptor comes from a woman between 25 and 40 years old who had recovered from COVID-19. The chain's CDR3 is CASSRSGLADSYNEQFF. In nucleotides, the CDR3 is TGTGCCAGCAGCCGGTCGGGACTAGCGGACTCCTACAATGAGCAGTTCTTC.